The next 32 T cell receptor beta chains were all read from a single sample in a study of cytomegalovirus exposure and HLA in healthy donors. It was with 60 Vbeta and 13 Jbeta primers that the PCR ran. Here immunoSEQ multiplex PCR was the method, and the copy in TCRdb shows in-frame clones only, minus some. The data hold 95,000 to 150,000 clones, with about four fifths observed a single time. The sequenced sample consisted of PBMCs. These receptors were taken from a woman between 40 and 55 years old in good health and CMV-seropositive.

This chain uses TRBV5-5 with TRBJ1-5; 9 positions agree with TRBD1. Germline lookup yields CDR1 SGHKS and CDR2 YYEKEE (reference sequence). V gave up 4 bases and J gave up 7 bases; unmatched junction bases: 12. This CDR3 region has 16 residues. The CDR3 nucleotides are TGTGCCAGCAGCGCTCAGGGACAGGGTGGCGGGCAGCCCCAGCATTTT. Translation: CASSAQGQGGGQPQHF.

The CDR3 spells CASSSALSSAGDQYF. DNA for the CDR3: TGTGCCAGCAGCTCCGCCCTTTCTAGCGCCGGGGATCAGTACTTC. V usage is TRBV11-2 and J usage is TRBJ2-7; D possibly corresponds to TRBD2 (6 bases). In germline, CDR1 is SGHAT, CDR2 FQNNGV. The CDR3 is 15 amino acids. V lost 4 bases and J 10 bases, leaving 23 bases between the germline ends.

The gene calls are TRBV9 and TRBJ2-1; 8 positions match TRBD1. The CDR3 spans 16 residues. Germline loops: CDR1 SGDLS, CDR2 YYNGEE. V lost 3 bases and J lost 0; bases outside the gene matches: 5. The CDR3 region has the DNA TGTGCCAGCAGCGCCCAAGACAGGGGCTCCTACAATGAGCAGTTCTTC. As protein: CASSAQDRGSYNEQFF.

CDR3 in DNA: TGTGCCTGGAAAAGCGGCCGACAGGGTGAGCAGTTCTTC. This encodes CAWKSGRQGEQFF. V is TRBV30 and J is TRBJ2-1, with 7 bases matching TRBD1. Trimming removed 4 bases from V and 9 bases from J; junction bases left unmatched: 9. CDR1 GTSNPN and CDR2 SVGIG come from the germline V gene (reference sequence). The CDR3 runs to 13 residues.

Concerning this clone itself: Because the CDR3's place on the DNA is in doubt, the DNA is left out and the CDR3 is given as listed by TCRdb. The chain combines TRBV1 with TRBJ2-1; TRBD2 was called by the table and not checked on the DNA. TRBV1 is a known pseudogene. The CDR3 comprises 17 residues, both ends counted. The CDR3 region is CTSITVGRGTNPYEQFF.

The rearrangement uses TRBV11-3 and TRBJ2-1; 9 bases agree with TRBD2. V was clipped by 5 bases and J by 1 base; unmatched bases: 0. Germline V CDR1 and CDR2: SGHNT, YENEEA. This CDR3 contains 14 residues. The CDR3 sequence: CASSLAGSYNEQFF. The DNA for the CDR3 is TGTGCCAGCAGCCTAGCGGGATCCTACAATGAGCAGTTCTTC.

This chain joins TRBV5-1 and TRBJ1-4; D is ambiguous. The CDR3 is made up of 15 amino acids. Trimming removed 4 bases from V and 0 bases from J, with 10 bases in between. Germline CDR1 reads SGHRS; CDR2 reads YFSETQ. CDR3 DNA: TGCGCCAGCAGCCCGTACATTGCAACTAATGAAAAACTGTTTTTT. Its protein is CASSPYIATNEKLFF.

The V and J genes are TRBV25-1 and TRBJ2-7, with TRBD1 matching 8 bases. The germline V gene has CDR1 MGHDK and CDR2 SYGVNS. CDR3 length: 14 amino acids. V lost 3 bases, J lost 3 bases, and 4 bases stayed unmatched. This chain's CDR3 is CASSDPGGDYEQYF. CDR3 bases: TGTGCCAGCAGTGACCCAGGGGGCGACTACGAGCAGTACTTC.

Here the CDR3 DNA reads TGTGCCATTAGGACTAGCGGTAACACAGATACGCAGTATTTT. Its protein is CAIRTSGNTDTQYF. The chain recombines TRBV10-3 with TRBJ2-3; 10 bases align to TRBD2. CDR3 length: 14 amino acids. V trimming: 9 bases; J trimming: 2 bases; junction bases outside the gene matches: 5. Germline V lookup: CDR1 ENHRY, CDR2 SYGVKD.

The chain joins TRBV27 to TRBJ2-7, with D tentatively TRBD2 (6 bases). The germline gives CDR1 MNHEY, CDR2 SMNVEV (reference sequence). Trimming took off 3 bases at V and 2 bases at J, with 8 bases between the two ends. The CDR3 is made up of 13 amino acids. CDR3 loop: CASSFGGTYEQYF. The CDR3 DNA reads as TGTGCCAGCAGTTTCGGGGGAACCTACGAGCAGTACTTC.

The CDR3 loop reads CAWEQDLNTEAFF. The CDR3 DNA reads TGTGCCTGGGAGCAGGACTTGAACACTGAAGCTTTCTTT. V is TRBV30 and J is TRBJ1-1, with D uncertain. CDR3 length: 13 residues. Germline V gene sequence: CDR1 GTSNPN, CDR2 SVGIG (reference sequence). Trimming took 5 bases from V and 0 from J, leaving 10 bases between them.

The chain has TRBV7-9 and TRBJ1-1; D is possibly TRBD1 (6 bases). V dropped 2 bases and J dropped 3 bases, with 13 bases sitting between them. The CDR3 runs to 15 residues. The V gene's germline CDR1 is SEHNR and CDR2 FQNEAQ (reference sequence). The DNA for the CDR3 is TGTGCCAGCAGCTTAAGACAGGCCGGAGACACTGAAGCTTTCTTT. This codes for CASSLRQAGDTEAFF.

The DNA for the CDR3 is TGCGCCAGCAGCACGGGACTAGCGGGACTTTACGAGCAGTACTTC. Amino acids: CASSTGLAGLYEQYF. The chain uses TRBV5-1 and TRBJ2-7, with TRBD2 identical over 13 bases. The trim removed 4 bases at V and 4 bases at J, leaving 5 bases unmatched. Per germline, CDR1 SGHRS and CDR2 YFSETQ. This CDR3 is 15 amino acids long.

The gene calls are TRBV7-2 and TRBJ1-1; possibly TRBD1 for D (5 bases). This CDR3 contains 15 residues. Germline loops: CDR1 SGHTA, CDR2 FQGNSA. V lost 2 bases, J lost 6 bases, and 16 bases lay in between. The CDR3 spells CASSLNGGVMAEAFF. The CDR3 coding sequence is TGTGCCAGCAGCTTAAACGGGGGTGTAATGGCTGAAGCTTTCTTT.

This chain connects TRBV28 to TRBJ1-2; 7 positions agree with TRBD1. The V segment lost 7 bases and the J segment 1 base; nucleotides outside the gene matches: 9. CDR3 length: 15 residues. The germline CDR1 and CDR2 sequences are MDHEN and SYDVKM. Here the CDR3 reads CASTLLGTDNYGYTF. The CDR3 DNA sequence: TGTGCCAGCACCCTTTTGGGGACAGATAACTATGGCTACACCTTC.

The chain couples TRBV4-1 to TRBJ1-1; TRBD1 matches at 7 bases. The trim removed 5 bases at V and 8 bases at J, leaving 14 bases unmatched. In germline, CDR1 is MGHRA, CDR2 YSYEKL. The CDR3 is 15 residues long. Here the CDR3 DNA reads TGCGCCAGCAGCGGCAGGACAGGTAAATCAAGAGAAGCTTTCTTT. This gives the protein CASSGRTGKSREAFF.

This clone was found a few times. The chain joins TRBV13 to TRBJ1-1, with D possibly matching TRBD1 (5 bases). V lost 5 bases and J 1 base, leaving 8 bases between the germline ends. Germline V gene data show CDR1 as PRHDT and CDR2 as FYEKMQ (reference sequence). The CDR3 contains 13 residues. CDR3: CASSTRENTEAFF. For the CDR3, the DNA is TGTGCCAGCAGCACCAGGGAGAACACTGAAGCTTTCTTT.

Concerning this clone itself: It is likely a read error, because the conserved phenylalanine at the end of the CDR3 is missing. V usage is TRBV2 and J usage is TRBJ1-5; 9 nucleotides line up with TRBD1. The V gene end was trimmed by 5 bases and the J gene end by 5 bases; junction bases not matched to a gene: 10. Germline V gives CDR1 SNHLY, CDR2 FYNNEI. The CDR3 is made up of 16 amino acids. This chain's CDR3 is CASSQFDRGYYQPQHS. The CDR3 nucleotides are TGTGCCAGCAGTCAATTTGACAGGGGGTATTATCAGCCCCAGCATTCT.

The chain recombines TRBV7-3 with TRBJ2-5; TRBD1 agrees at 9 bases. CDR1 is SGHTA and CDR2 is FQGTGA in the germline V gene. J gave up 5 bases and V 5 bases, and 3 bases lay outside the gene matches. The CDR3 sequence is 13 residues long. The CDR3: CASSLGQGETQYF. In DNA form, the CDR3 reads TGTGCCAGCAGCCTCGGACAGGGGGAGACCCAGTACTTC.

Details on this clone: The same CDR3 is also encoded by other DNA sequences in this sample. The V and J genes are TRBV2 and TRBJ2-7; the match to TRBD2 covers 13 bases. V lost 6 bases to trimming and J lost 2 bases; unmatched junction nucleotides: 4. Germline V gives CDR1 SNHLY, CDR2 FYNNEI. The CDR3 contains 15 residues. As DNA, the CDR3 is TGTGCCAGCAGGGGACTAGCGGGGACGGCCTACGAGCAGTACTTC. As protein: CASRGLAGTAYEQYF.

V and J are TRBV11-3 and TRBJ1-1; tentative D call: TRBD1 (5 bases). The V end lost 5 bases, the J end lost 5 bases, and 15 bases lay between the germline ends. Germline V gene data show CDR1 as SGHNT and CDR2 as YENEEA. This CDR3 has 14 amino acids. The CDR3 sequence: CASSHPRGTTEAFF. The CDR3 DNA follows: TGTGCCAGCAGCCATCCCCGGGGGACGACTGAAGCTTTCTTT.

The rearrangement links TRBV9 to TRBJ2-7; TRBD2 matches 9 bases. The CDR3 runs to 15 residues. Germline V CDR1 and CDR2: SGDLS, YYNGEE. Trimming took 0 bases from V and 6 from J; bases not matched to a gene: 7. The CDR3 loop reads CASSVGGGRALEQYF. CDR3 coding DNA: TGTGCCAGCAGCGTAGGGGGCGGGAGGGCCCTCGAGCAGTACTTC.

The V call is TRBV6-6, the J call TRBJ2-3; no reliable D call. The CDR3 loop spans 13 amino acids. CDR1 MNHNY and CDR2 SVGAGI come from the germline V gene (reference sequence). V was cut by 2 bases and J by 2 bases, with 5 bases left in between. The DNA of the CDR3 is TGTGCCAGCAGTTACGCTATCACAGATACGCAGTATTTT. Residues: CASSYAITDTQYF.

The V and J genes are TRBV29-1 and TRBJ2-7, with 8 bases lining up with TRBD2. Per germline, CDR1 SQVTM and CDR2 ANQGSEA. With V trimmed by 1 base and J by 2 bases, 7 bases remained unmatched. The CDR3 length is 15 residues. Written as DNA, the CDR3 is TGCAGCGTTGAAGGGGCGCGGGAGGATCCCTACGAGCAGTACTTC. Its translation: CSVEGAREDPYEQYF.

The table lists this clone with a few counts. V usage is TRBV2 and J usage is TRBJ2-1; 9 nucleotides line up with TRBD2. The CDR3 is 16 residues long. In germline, CDR1 is SNHLY, CDR2 FYNNEI. The trim removed 1 base at V and 4 bases at J, leaving 5 bases unmatched. CDR3 coding DNA: TGTGCCAGCAGTGAAGGAACTAGCGGGTATTACAATGAGCAGTTCTTC. Protein sequence: CASSEGTSGYYNEQFF.

The rearrangement links TRBV6-1 to TRBJ1-2; D call uncertain. The CDR3 runs 13 residues. Per the germline V gene, CDR1 is MNHNS and CDR2 is SASEGT. V lost 4 bases, J lost 4 bases, and 10 bases lay in between. The CDR3 DNA follows: TGTGCCAGCAGTGCGGAGGTGGGCTATGGCTACACCTTC. It encodes CASSAEVGYGYTF.

J is TRBJ2-2 and V is TRBV7-9, with D tentatively TRBD1 (6 bases). Trimming shortened V by 5 bases and J by 0 bases, and 13 bases separated the two germline ends. The CDR3 covers 16 residues. From germline, CDR1 is SEHNR and CDR2 FQNEAQ (reference sequence). The CDR3 loop reads CASSKWTETNTGELFF. Here the CDR3 DNA reads TGTGCCAGCAGCAAGTGGACAGAAACGAACACCGGGGAGCTGTTTTTT. The whole variable domain, filled in from reference TRBV7-9 and TRBJ2-2, reads DTGVSQNPRHKITKRGQNVTFRCDPISEHNRLYWYRQTLGQGPEFLTYFQNEAQLEKSRLLSDRFSAERPKGSFSTLEIQRTEQGDSAMYLCASSKWTETNTGELFFGEGSRLTVL.

V and J are TRBV7-2 and TRBJ2-5; 8 bases are shared with TRBD1. This CDR3 spans 14 amino acids. Trimming at V came to 2 bases and at J to 11 bases, leaving 10 bases not matched to a gene. Germline assignment: CDR1 SGHTA and CDR2 FQGNSA. The CDR3 coding sequence is TGTGCCAGCAGCTTACAGGGGGCCGCGGTGGAGCAGTACTTC. This translates into CASSLQGAAVEQYF.

In DNA, the CDR3 is TGCAGCGTTGTTCTCACTAGCTGGGAGACCCAGTACTTC. Its protein is CSVVLTSWETQYF. V usage is TRBV29-1 and J usage is TRBJ2-5; D is possibly TRBD2 (6 bases). The CDR3 has 13 amino acids. Trimming took off 4 bases at V and 5 bases at J, with 14 bases between the two ends. In germline, CDR1 is SQVTM, CDR2 ANQGSEA.

This clone was counted a few times. The chain uses TRBV9 and TRBJ1-1, with TRBD1 matching over 9 bases. The junction had 4 bases not matched to a gene; V was cut back by 0 bases and J by 1 base. The CDR3 totals 16 residues. Germline CDR1 SGDLS, CDR2 YYNGEE. The CDR3 spells CASSVDMTGGNTEAFF. The CDR3 DNA reads TGTGCCAGCAGCGTAGATATGACAGGGGGGAACACTGAAGCTTTCTTT.

The chain is built from TRBV5-6 and TRBJ2-6, with TRBD1 matching over 7 bases. Per germline, CDR1 SGHDT and CDR2 YYEEEE. V gave up 5 bases and J gave up 7 bases; unmatched junction bases: 9. The CDR3 totals 15 residues. This chain's CDR3 is CASSPTGVGANVLTF. In nucleotides, the CDR3 is TGTGCCAGCAGTCCTACAGGGGTCGGCGCCAACGTCCTGACTTTC.

This clone came up once. V usage is TRBV14 and J usage is TRBJ2-3; weak D call: TRBD1 (5 bases). CDR1 is SGHDN, CDR2 FVKESK, per germline. This CDR3 has 17 amino acids. V dropped 3 bases and J dropped 6 bases, with 22 bases sitting between them. The CDR3: CASSHTYLGRVVDTQYF. The CDR3 DNA sequence: TGTGCCAGCAGCCATACGTACCTGGGGCGTGTGGTTGATACGCAGTATTTT.